This record looks at one T cell receptor beta chain sequence and its context. The antigen remains unidentified. This record belongs to a study of T cell repertoires in cytomegalovirus infection. TCRdb itself ran the reads through MiXCR, one entry per CDR3 protein. In the table there are some 800,000 distinct CDR3 sequences, almost 30% of which are singletons. Findings of the study overall: Carriers of CMV and the relevant HLA type were discriminated by public TCR beta frequency.

The CDR3 covers 15 residues. Germline loops: CDR1 ENHRY, CDR2 SYGVKD. The V end lost 0 bases, the J end lost 2 bases, and 9 bases lay between the germline ends. The starting material was cultured CD8+ T cells from PBMCs, obtained from culture after CMV antigen stimulation. This receptor was identified in a human donor in good health (CMV status not recorded). Some clones in this sample may be carry-over from other donors' samples. V gene TRBV10-3 combines with J gene TRBJ2-3, with D hard to call. The CDR3 protein is CAISESISFTDTQYF. CDR3 sequence (DNA): TGTGCCATCAGTGAGTCAATTTCCTTCACAGATACGCAGTATTTT.